The clone carrying this TCR beta chain was counted at least ten times. What it binds is unknown. The trim removed 1 base at V and 7 bases at J, leaving 11 bases unmatched. The CDR3 is made up of 16 amino acids. Germline V gene sequence: CDR1 SEHNR, CDR2 FQNEAQ (reference sequence). This sample stems from a study of cytomegalovirus exposure and HLA in healthy donors. Notes on the study in general: Analysis performed later showed TCR beta chains linked to HLA being more clonally expanded than equally common others.

The PCR used 60 Vbeta and 13 Jbeta primers. Original processing notes: Roughly 11 million shared chains were among some 75 million unique TCR beta chains counted in a later analysis. Method: immunoSEQ multiplex PCR; TCRdb's copy keeps in-frame clones and lacks some. V and J calls and clone size are those listed in that table; D and trimming were worked out from the DNA. Of under 150,000 clones in the sample, 70% to 85% were seen once. This receptor was obtained from a man between 40 and 49 years old in good health and CMV-seropositive. Sequencing was performed on PBMCs. This chain joins TRBV7-9 and TRBJ2-7; 9 positions agree with TRBD1. CDR3 region: CASSLGGTGLAGEQYF. The CDR3 bases are TGTGCCAGCAGCTTAGGAGGGACAGGGTTAGCCGGGGAGCAGTACTTC.